This T cell receptor beta chain originates from a study of cytotoxic CD8 clonotypes in ibrutinib-treated CLL. Study-wide results and limits: The clonality went up when patients responded to ibrutinib and dropped back toward baseline at progression. Public clonotypes, an uncommon group, contracted or remained stable on treatment.

In this sample, this clone turned up once. As yet, its antigen is unknown. V lost 1 base, J lost 5 bases, and 6 bases lay in between. Looked up from germline, CDR1 is SNHLY and CDR2 is FYNNEI. The CDR3 length is 13 residues. With sequencing, the targeted depth ranged from 1 in 200,000 to 1 in 1 million T cells. Profiling relied on immunoSEQ multiplex PCR, and the TCRdb table lists in-frame clones only, not all of them. The sample lists hundreds of thousands of clones, just under 80% occurring once. The receptor was derived from a human donor with chronic lymphocytic leukemia. The chain employs TRBV2 and TRBJ2-1; D not certain. Sample: PBMCs, taken after 12 months of ibrutinib treatment. The CDR3: CASSEDHNNEQFF. In DNA, the CDR3 is TGTGCCAGCAGTGAAGACCATAACAATGAGCAGTTCTTC.